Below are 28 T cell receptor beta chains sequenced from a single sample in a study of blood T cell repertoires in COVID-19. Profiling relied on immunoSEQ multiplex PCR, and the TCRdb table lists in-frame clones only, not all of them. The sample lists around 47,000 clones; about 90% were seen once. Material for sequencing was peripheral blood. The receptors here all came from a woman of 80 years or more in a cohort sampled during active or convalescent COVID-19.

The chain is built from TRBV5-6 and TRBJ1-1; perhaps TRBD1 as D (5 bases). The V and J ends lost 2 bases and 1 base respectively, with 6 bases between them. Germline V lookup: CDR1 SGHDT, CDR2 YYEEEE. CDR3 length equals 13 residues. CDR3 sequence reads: CASSFDRNTEAFF. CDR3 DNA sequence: TGTGCCAGCAGCTTCGACAGGAACACTGAAGCTTTCTTT.

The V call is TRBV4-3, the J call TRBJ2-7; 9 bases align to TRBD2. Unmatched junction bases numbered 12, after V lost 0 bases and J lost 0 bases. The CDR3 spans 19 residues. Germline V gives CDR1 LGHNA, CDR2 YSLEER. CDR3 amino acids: CASSQDLWASGAHSYEQYF. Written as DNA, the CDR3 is TGCGCCAGCAGCCAAGATCTATGGGCTAGCGGGGCGCACTCCTACGAGCAGTACTTC.

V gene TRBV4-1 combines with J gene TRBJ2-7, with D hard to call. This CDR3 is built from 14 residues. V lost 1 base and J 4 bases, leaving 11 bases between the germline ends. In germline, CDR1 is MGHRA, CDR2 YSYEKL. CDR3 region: CASSQVSSEYEQYF. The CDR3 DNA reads TGCGCCAGCAGCCAAGTTTCGAGCGAATACGAGCAGTACTTC.

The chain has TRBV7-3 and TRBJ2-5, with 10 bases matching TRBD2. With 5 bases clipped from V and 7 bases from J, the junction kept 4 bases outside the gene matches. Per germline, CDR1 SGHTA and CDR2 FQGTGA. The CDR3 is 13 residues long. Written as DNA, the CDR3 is TGTGCCAGCAGCACCCTAGCGGGGGCGACCCAGTACTTC. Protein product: CASSTLAGATQYF.

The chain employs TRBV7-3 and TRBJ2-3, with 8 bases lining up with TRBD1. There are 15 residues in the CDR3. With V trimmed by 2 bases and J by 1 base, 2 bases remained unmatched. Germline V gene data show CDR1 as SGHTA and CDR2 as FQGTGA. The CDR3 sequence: CASSLGGQGTDTQYF. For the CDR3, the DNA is TGTGCCAGCAGCTTAGGGGGACAGGGCACAGATACGCAGTATTTT.

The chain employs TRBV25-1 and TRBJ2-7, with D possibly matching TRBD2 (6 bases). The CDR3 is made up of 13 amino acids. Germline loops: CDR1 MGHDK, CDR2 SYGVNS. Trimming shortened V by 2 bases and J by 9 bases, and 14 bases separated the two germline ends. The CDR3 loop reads CASSEGREVRQYF. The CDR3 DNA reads TGTGCCAGCAGTGAAGGCAGGGAGGTAAGGCAGTACTTC.

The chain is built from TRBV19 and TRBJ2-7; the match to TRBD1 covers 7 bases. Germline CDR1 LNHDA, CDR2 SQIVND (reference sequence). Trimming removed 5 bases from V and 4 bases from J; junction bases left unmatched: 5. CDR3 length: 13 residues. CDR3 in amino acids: CASSRDRNYEQYF. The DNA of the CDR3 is TGTGCCAGTAGTCGGGACAGAAATTACGAGCAGTACTTC.

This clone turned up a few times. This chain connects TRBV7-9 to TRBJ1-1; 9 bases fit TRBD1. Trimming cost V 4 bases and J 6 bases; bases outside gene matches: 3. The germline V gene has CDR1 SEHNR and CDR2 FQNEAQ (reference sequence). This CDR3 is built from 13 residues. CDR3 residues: CASSSQGAAEAFF. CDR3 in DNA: TGTGCCAGCAGCTCACAGGGGGCAGCTGAAGCTTTCTTT.

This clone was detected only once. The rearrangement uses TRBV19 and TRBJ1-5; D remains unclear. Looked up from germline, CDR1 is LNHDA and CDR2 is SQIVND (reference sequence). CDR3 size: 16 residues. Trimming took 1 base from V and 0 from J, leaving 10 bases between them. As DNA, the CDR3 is TGTGCCAGTAGTATAGTTTACAGCTATAGCAATCAGCCCCAGCATTTT. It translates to CASSIVYSYSNQPQHF.

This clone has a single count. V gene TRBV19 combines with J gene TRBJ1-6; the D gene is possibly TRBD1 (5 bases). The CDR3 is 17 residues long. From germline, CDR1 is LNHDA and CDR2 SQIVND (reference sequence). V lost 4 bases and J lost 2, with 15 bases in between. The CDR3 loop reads CASSTSGGGPYNSPLHF. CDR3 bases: TGTGCCAGTAGTACATCCGGCGGGGGTCCCTATAATTCACCCCTCCACTTT.

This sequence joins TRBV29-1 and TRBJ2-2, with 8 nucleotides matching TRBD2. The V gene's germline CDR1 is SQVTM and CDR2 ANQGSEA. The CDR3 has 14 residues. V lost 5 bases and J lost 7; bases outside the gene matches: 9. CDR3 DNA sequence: TGCAGCGTTAGGCGGGGGGCGGTGGTCGGGGAGCTGTTTTTT. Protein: CSVRRGAVVGELFF.

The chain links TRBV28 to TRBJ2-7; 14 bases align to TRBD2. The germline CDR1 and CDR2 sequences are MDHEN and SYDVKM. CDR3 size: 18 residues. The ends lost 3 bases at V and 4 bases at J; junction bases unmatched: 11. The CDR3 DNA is TGTGCCAGCAGTTTGCTGGGACTAGCGGGAGCTAGGATTTACGAGCAGTACTTC. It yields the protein CASSLLGLAGARIYEQYF.

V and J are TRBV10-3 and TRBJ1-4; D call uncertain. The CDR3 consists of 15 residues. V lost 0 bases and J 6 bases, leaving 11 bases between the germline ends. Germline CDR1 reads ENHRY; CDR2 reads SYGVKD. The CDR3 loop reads CAISESAGGYEKLFF. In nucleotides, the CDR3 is TGTGCCATCAGTGAGTCGGCGGGTGGGTATGAAAAACTGTTTTTT.

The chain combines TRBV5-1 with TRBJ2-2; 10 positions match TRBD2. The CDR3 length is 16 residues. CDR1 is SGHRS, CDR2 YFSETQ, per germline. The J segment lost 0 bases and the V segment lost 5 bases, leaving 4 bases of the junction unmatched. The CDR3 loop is CASRPSGGPNTGELFF. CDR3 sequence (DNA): TGCGCCAGCAGGCCTAGCGGGGGCCCGAACACCGGGGAGCTGTTTTTT.

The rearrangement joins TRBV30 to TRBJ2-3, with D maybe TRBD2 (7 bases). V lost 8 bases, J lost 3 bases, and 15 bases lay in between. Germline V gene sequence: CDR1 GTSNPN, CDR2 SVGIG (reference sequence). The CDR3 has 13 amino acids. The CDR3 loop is CAGGRENTDTQYF. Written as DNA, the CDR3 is TGTGCCGGGGGGCGGGAGAATACAGATACGCAGTATTTT. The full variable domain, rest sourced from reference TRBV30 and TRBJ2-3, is SQTIHQWPATLVQPVGSPLSLECTVEGTSNPNLYWYRQAAGRGLQLLFYSVGIGQISSEVPQNLSASRPQDRQFILSSKKLLLSDSGFYLCAGGRENTDTQYFGPGTRLTVL.

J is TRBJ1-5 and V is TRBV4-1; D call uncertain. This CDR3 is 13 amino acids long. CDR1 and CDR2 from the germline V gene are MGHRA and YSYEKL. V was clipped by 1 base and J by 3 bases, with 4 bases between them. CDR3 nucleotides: TGCGCCAGCAGCCAAGGAGACAATCAGCCCCAGCATTTT. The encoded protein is CASSQGDNQPQHF.

The DNA for the CDR3 is TGTGCCAGCAGTGAAGCTGGACAGGGACCAAGGGATACGCAGTATTTT. This encodes CASSEAGQGPRDTQYF. The chain joins TRBV6-1 to TRBJ2-3, with 8 positions matching TRBD1. Germline values: CDR1 MNHNS, CDR2 SASEGT. Losses at the gene ends were 0 bases for V and 6 bases for J; bases not matched to a gene: 8. The CDR3 is 16 residues long.

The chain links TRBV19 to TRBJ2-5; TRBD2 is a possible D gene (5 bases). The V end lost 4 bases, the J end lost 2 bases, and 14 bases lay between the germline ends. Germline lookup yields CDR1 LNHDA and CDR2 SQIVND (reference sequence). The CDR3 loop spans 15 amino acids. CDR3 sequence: CASSTGGPRQETQYF. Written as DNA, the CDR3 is TGTGCCAGTAGTACGGGCGGGCCCCGACAAGAGACCCAGTACTTC.

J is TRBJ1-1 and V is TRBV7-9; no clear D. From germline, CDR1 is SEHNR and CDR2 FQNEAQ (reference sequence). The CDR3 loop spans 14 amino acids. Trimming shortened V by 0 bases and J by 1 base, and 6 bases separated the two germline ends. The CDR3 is CASSLAAGNTEAFF. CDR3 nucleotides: TGTGCCAGCAGCTTAGCCGCCGGGAACACTGAAGCTTTCTTT. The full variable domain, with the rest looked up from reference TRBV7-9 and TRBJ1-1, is DTGVSQNPRHKITKRGQNVTFRCDPISEHNRLYWYRQTLGQGPEFLTYFQNEAQLEKSRLLSDRFSAERPKGSFSTLEIQRTEQGDSAMYLCASSLAAGNTEAFFGQGTRLTVV.

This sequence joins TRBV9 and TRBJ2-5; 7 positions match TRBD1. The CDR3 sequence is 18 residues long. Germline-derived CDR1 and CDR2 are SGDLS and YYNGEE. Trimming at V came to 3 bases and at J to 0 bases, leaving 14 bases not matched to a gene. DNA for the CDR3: TGTGCCAGCAGCGGCCCAGTGACCGACAGGGCTTACCAAGAGACCCAGTACTTC. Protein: CASSGPVTDRAYQETQYF.

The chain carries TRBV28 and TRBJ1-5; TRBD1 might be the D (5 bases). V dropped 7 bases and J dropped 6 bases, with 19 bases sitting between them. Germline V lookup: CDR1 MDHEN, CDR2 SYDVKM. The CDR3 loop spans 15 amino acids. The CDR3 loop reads CASTSPPLGGQPQHF. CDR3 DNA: TGTGCCAGCACCTCGCCGCCTCTGGGGGGTCAGCCCCAGCATTTT.

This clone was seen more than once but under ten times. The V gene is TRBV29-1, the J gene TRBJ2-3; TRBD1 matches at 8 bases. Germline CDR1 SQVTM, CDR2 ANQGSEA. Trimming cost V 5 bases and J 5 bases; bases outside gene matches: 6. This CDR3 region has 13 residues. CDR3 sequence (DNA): TGCAGCGTTTTGGACAGGGCAGGAGATACGCAGTATTTT. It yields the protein CSVLDRAGDTQYF.

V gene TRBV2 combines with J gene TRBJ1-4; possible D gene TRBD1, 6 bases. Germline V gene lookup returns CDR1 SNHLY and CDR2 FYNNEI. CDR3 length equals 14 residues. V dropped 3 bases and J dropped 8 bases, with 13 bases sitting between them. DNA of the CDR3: TGTGCCAGCAGTGATCAAGGGGGATACGAAAAACTGTTTTTT. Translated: CASSDQGGYEKLFF.

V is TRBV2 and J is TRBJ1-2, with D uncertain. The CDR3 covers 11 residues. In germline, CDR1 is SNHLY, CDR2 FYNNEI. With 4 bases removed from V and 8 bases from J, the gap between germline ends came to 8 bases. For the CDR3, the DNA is TGTGCCAGCAGTGTCCGGTTAGGCTACACCTTC. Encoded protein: CASSVRLGYTF.

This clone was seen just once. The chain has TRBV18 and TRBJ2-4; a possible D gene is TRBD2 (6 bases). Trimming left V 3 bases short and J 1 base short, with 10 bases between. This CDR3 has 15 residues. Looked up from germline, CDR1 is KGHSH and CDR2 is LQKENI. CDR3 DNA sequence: TGTGCCAGCTCACCTCCTAGCGAGGCCAAAAACATTCAGTACTTC. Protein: CASSPPSEAKNIQYF.

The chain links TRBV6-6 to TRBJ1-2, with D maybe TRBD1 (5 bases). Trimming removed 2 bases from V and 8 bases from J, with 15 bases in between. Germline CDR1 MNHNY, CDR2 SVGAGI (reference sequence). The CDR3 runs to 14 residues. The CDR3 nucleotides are TGTGCCAGCAGTTACGGTCAGGAACAGGAGGGCTACACCTTC. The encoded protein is CASSYGQEQEGYTF.

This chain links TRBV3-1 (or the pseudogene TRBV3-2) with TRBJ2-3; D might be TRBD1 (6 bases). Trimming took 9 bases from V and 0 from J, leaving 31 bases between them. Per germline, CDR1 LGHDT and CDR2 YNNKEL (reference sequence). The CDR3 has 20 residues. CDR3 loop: CASLLINGGGSSTSTDTQYF. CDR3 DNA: TGTGCCAGTCTACTGATAAATGGGGGCGGCTCATCTACTAGCACAGATACGCAGTATTTT.

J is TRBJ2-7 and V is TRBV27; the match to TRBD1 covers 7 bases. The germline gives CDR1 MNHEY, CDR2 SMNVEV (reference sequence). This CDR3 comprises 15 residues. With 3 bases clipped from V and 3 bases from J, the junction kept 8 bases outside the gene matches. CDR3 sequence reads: CASSFLGTDIYEQYF. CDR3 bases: TGTGCCAGCAGTTTCCTCGGGACAGACATCTACGAGCAGTACTTC.